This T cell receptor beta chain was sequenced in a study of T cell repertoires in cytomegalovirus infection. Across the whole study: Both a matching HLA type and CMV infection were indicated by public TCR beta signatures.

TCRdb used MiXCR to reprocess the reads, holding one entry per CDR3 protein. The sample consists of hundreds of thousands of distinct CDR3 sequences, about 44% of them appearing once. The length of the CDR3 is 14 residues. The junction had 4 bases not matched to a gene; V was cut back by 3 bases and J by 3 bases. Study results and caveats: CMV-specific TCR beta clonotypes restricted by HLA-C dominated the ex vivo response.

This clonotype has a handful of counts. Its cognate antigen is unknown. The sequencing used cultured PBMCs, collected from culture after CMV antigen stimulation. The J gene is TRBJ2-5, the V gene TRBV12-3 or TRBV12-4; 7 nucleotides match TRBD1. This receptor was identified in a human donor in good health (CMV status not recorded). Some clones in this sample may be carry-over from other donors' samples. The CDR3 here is CASSFGQEEETQYF. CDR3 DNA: TGTGCCAGCAGTTTCGGACAGGAGGAAGAGACCCAGTACTTC.